The T cell receptor (beta chain) under discussion was sequenced for a study of blood T cells in healthy people across ages. Overall study findings and caveats: It was held that the diversity estimates obtained from one million T cells were underestimates. Unsorted PBMCs blocked a conclusive comparison of naive and antigen-experienced cells.

The authors ran a second PCR of about 6 to 11 cycles using a sample-barcoded 5' primer and a J-beta primer mix. One entry per CDR3 protein results from TCRdb running MiXCR on the 5' RACE reads. The sample lists about 680,000 distinct CDR3 sequences; around 48% were seen once. This CDR3 region has 14 residues. Trimming cost V 2 bases and J 2 bases, with 10 bases left between them. Comments on this clonotype: What it recognizes is unknown.

Each donor supplied around 9.9 milliliters of peripheral blood. Per sample, at least 5.5 micrograms of total RNA were extracted. The specimen was blood. The source is an older woman in good health. The J gene is TRBJ2-7, the V gene TRBV12-3 or TRBV12-4; the D gene is possibly TRBD1 (5 bases). The CDR3 nucleotides are TGTGCCAGCAGTTTAAGGGGTCCTCCCTACGAGCAGTACTTC. Translating gives CASSLRGPPYEQYF.